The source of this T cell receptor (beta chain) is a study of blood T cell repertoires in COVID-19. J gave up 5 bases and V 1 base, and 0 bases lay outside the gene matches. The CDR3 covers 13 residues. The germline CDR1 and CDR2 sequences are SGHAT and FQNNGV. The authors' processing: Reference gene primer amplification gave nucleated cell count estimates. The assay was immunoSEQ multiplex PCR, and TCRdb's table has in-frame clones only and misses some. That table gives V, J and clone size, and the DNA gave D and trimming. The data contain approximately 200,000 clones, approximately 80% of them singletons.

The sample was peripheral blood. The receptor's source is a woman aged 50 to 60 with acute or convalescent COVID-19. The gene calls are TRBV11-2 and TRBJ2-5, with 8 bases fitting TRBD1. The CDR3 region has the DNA TGTGCCAGCAGCTTAGGACAGGGGGAGACCCAGTACTTC. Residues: CASSLGQGETQYF.